Listed here are 3 T cell receptor beta chains from one sample, sequenced in a study of T cell clonality in common variable immunodeficiency. Assay: immunoSEQ multiplex PCR; the TCRdb copy retains only in-frame clones and omits some. The sample offers tens of thousands of clones and no singletons, the top ten holding over 2%. Specimen: peripheral blood mononuclear cells. The receptors come from a person aged 18-70 years in good health.

This clone came up many times. CDR3 DNA, as far as it was read: TGTGCCAGCAGCCCGGGACTAGCGGGGGGCACAGATACG. Residues: CASSPGLAGGTDT. The whole CDR3 is CASSPGLAGGTDTQYF. The rearrangement uses TRBV7-3 and TRBJ2-3, with TRBD2 identical over 14 bases. The read ends 3 residues shy of where the CDR3 ends; the end is completed using the germline J gene. Germline CDR1 SGHTA, CDR2 FQGTGA. V dropped 5 bases and J dropped 1; count of bases not matched to a gene: 2. The length of the CDR3 is 16 residues.

This clone was observed many times. Read coverage stops 3 residues before the CDR3 terminus; the germline J gene supplies the remainder. The V call is TRBV7-2, the J call TRBJ1-5, with 8 bases matching TRBD1. The trim removed 5 bases at V and 4 bases at J, leaving 7 bases unmatched. The V gene's germline CDR1 is SGHTA and CDR2 FQGNSA. The CDR3 contains 15 residues. CDR3 loop: CASSQDRGSNQPQHF. CDR3 DNA, as far as it was read: TGTGCCAGCAGCCAAGACAGGGGAAGTAATCAGCCC.

This clone was detected only a few times. This may be a read error: a much more frequent sequence differs by one nucleotide. The read finishes 3 residues shy of the CDR3 end, and the germline J gene is used to complete it. This sample also contains other DNA sequences that code for the same CDR3. The chain couples TRBV20-1 to TRBJ2-7; possible D gene TRBD2, 6 bases. Germline V gene data show CDR1 as DFQATT and CDR2 as SNEGSKA (reference sequence). The CDR3 runs 15 residues. Trimming took off 4 bases at V and 0 bases at J, with 16 bases between the two ends. The sequenced CDR3 bases are TGCAGTGCTATTAGTTCGGGGGATAGCTCCTACGAG. It codes for CSAISSGDSSYE. The whole CDR3 protein is CSAISSGDSSYEQYF.